Listed here is a single T cell receptor (beta chain). The antigen it recognizes is unknown. Base-call qualities are not available, and no considerably larger clone is one nucleotide away. TCRbeta CDR3 regions were amplified from genomic DNA by means of the immunoSEQ Assay, a bias-controlled multiplex PCR. As for the authors' bioinformatics: Within the assay, amplification of reference gene primers was used to estimate how many nucleated cells each sample contained. To quantify the absolute abundance of each unique TCRbeta CDR3 rearrangement, sequence reads were collapsed and filtered. For each sample, productive Simpson clonality was calculated as the square root of Simpson's diversity index across productive rearrangements. TCRdb holds this immuneACCESS table with in-frame rearrangements only. Some clones are missing; in checked studies, unresolved V genes explain under half, and the rest has no known cause. The V and J calls and clone size are taken from that table; D and trimming were inferred from the DNA. The sample profile shows some 200,000 clones; approximately 90% of them were found once. About 6.3% of the sample is taken by the ten largest.

This specimen comes from a study of blood T cell repertoires in COVID-19 (dated by TCRdb to 2019 to 2021). About the full investigation: The collaborator samples originated in the United States, Italy and Spain and spanned the acute and convalescent phases of COVID-19. The prospective study material was composed of cDNA or gDNA derived from T cells, B-cell-depleted T cells, or PBMCs. The dataset comprised deeply sampled blood TCRbeta repertoires from subjects exposed to, actively infected with, or recovered from COVID-19. The repertoires were released in a freely available public database meant as a resource for research on the immune response to SARS-CoV-2. The samples were drawn from the first 160 participants of the ongoing ImmuneRACE study and from under 1,500 subjects provided by 6 global collaborators. Sample metadata almost always included a de-identified subject ID, COVID-19 status, age in years and sex. Where available, HLA class I and class II types were taken from metadata supplied by the sample provider and were not determined by assay-based typing.

The V end loses 4 bases and the J end loses 0 bases, and a stretch of 9 bases separates them. There are 14 amino acids in the CDR3, from cysteine to phenylalanine inclusive. The entry retains the CDR3 DNA only, 42 bases that are in frame from base 1. CDR1 and CDR2, per the germline V gene (reference sequence), are LNHDA and SQIVND. Paper-wide results and their limitations: The quantity of clinical and demographic metadata differed by source and by participant and was supplied without curation.

Collaborating institutions collected whole blood in K2EDTA tubes following their own protocols. For TCRbeta analysis, collaborators shipped samples in one of three forms: frozen whole blood, isolated PBMCs, or DNA extracted from either of those sample types. Sequenced sample: peripheral blood. This TCR was sampled from a man between 40 and 49 years old with active or convalescent COVID-19. The chain is made from TRBV19 and TRBJ1-1, with a tentative D gene TRBD1 over 6 matching bases. The CDR3: CASSTRTVNTEAFF. The DNA reads as follows: TGTGCCAGTAGTACAAGGACAGTGAACACTGAAGCTTTCTTT.